Detailed here is one T cell receptor (beta chain). Enrolled during active infection, Seattle patients were then followed longitudinally. The entry originates in a study of blood T cell repertoires in COVID-19. Overall study context: PBMCs, B-cell-depleted T cells, or T cells provided the cDNA or gDNA that made up the material.

V lost 1 base and J 5 bases, leaving 9 bases between the germline ends. Germline V CDR1 and CDR2: MNHNS, SASEGT. This CDR3 region has 14 residues. Measured with immunoSEQ multiplex PCR; TCRdb has only the in-frame clones, and not every one. The table lists approximately 330,000 clones, around 90% of them singletons. This rearrangement joins TRBV6-1 to TRBJ2-1, with D unclear. The sequence derives from a woman aged 40-49 years with COVID-19, enrolled during active disease. Material: peripheral blood. CDR3 residues: CASSEEYYNNEQFF. Here the CDR3 DNA reads TGTGCCAGCAGTGAAGAGTACTACAACAATGAGCAGTTCTTC.